This T cell receptor beta chain was obtained from a study of cytomegalovirus exposure and HLA in healthy donors. Study results and caveats: TCR beta V- and J-gene trimming was later associated with a missense DCLRE1C variant. Donors belonging to an Asian-associated ancestry cluster reportedly showed fewer N-insertions in productive TCRs than the 666-donor mean, according to what a later analysis found.

On this clone: Its antigen remains unidentified.

The CDR3 sequence is 16 residues long. The germline V gene encodes CDR1 SGHRS and CDR2 YFSETQ. Use of 60 Vbeta and 13 Jbeta primers characterized the PCR. Method: immunoSEQ multiplex PCR; TCRdb's copy keeps in-frame clones and lacks some. The table has approximately 53,000 clones, about three quarters seen once. The chain employs TRBV5-1 and TRBJ2-5; D possibly corresponds to TRBD1 (6 bases). The J call may not be correct, given that the DNA end is closer to TRBJ2-7. The sequencing sample was made of PBMCs. The origin of this receptor is a man aged 30-40 years in good health and CMV-seropositive. CDR3 sequence: CASSLGGQSVPYEQYF. The CDR3 nucleotides are TGCGCCAGCAGCTTGGGCGGACAGTCGGTCCCCTACGAGCAGTACTTC.